This T cell receptor (beta chain) was found in a study of CD8 T cells in Susac syndrome. A quantity of about 0.5 to 1 ug RNA underwent reverse transcription using random hexamers. The authors amplified TCR beta CDR3 across 54 Vbeta and 13 Jbeta using immunoSEQ multiplex PCR. In TCRdb, the immunoSEQ multiplex PCR reads were re-called with MiXCR into one record per CDR3 protein. The repertoire holds hundreds of thousands of distinct CDR3 sequences, with 85% to 90% as singletons. CDR1 and CDR2 (germline): LNHDA, SQIVND (reference sequence). The CDR3 has 11 residues. V shed 3 bases and J shed 10 bases, with 7 bases lying between them.

The specimen was CD8+ T cells from PBMCs. The V call is TRBV19, the J call TRBJ2-4; D call uncertain. This receptor was taken from a human donor with multiple sclerosis. CDR3 loop: CASSIGSIQYF. The CDR3 nucleotides read TGTGCCAGTAGTATCGGCTCTATTCAGTACTTC.